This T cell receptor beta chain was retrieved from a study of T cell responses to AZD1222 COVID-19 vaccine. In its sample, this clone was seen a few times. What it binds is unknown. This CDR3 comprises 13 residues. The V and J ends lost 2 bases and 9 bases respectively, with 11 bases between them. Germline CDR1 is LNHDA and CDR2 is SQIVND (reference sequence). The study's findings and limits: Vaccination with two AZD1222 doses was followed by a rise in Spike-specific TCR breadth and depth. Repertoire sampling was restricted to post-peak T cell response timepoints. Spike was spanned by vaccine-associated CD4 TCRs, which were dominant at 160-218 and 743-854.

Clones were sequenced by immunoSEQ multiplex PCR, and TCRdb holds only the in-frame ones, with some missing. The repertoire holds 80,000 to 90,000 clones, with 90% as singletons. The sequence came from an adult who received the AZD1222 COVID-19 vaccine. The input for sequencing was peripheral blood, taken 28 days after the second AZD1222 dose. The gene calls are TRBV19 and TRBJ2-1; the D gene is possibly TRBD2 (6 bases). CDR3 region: CASSIQEGSEQFF. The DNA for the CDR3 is TGTGCCAGTAGTATACAGGAGGGTAGTGAGCAGTTCTTC. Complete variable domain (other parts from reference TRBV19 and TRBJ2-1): DGGITQSPKYLFRKEGQNVTLSCEQNLNHDAMYWYRQDPGQGLRLIYYSQIVNDFQKGDIAEGYSVSREKKESFPLTVTSAQKNPTAFYLCASSIQEGSEQFFGPGTRLTVL.